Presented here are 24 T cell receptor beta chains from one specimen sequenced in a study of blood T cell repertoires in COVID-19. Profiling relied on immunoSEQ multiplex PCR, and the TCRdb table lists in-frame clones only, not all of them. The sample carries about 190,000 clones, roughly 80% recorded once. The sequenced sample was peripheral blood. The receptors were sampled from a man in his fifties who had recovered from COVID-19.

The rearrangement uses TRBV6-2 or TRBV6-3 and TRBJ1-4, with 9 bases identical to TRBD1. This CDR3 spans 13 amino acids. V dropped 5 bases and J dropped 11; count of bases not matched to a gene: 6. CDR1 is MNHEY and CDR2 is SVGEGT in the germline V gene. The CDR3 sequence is CASSVGTGRKLFF. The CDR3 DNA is TGTGCCAGCAGTGTTGGGACAGGGAGGAAACTGTTTTTT.

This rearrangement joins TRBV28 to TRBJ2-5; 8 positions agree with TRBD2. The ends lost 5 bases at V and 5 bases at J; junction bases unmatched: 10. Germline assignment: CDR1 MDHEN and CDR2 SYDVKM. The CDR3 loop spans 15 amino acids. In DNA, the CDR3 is TGTGCCAGCAGTGACAGCGGGAGTAGAGTCGAGACCCAGTACTTC. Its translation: CASSDSGSRVETQYF.

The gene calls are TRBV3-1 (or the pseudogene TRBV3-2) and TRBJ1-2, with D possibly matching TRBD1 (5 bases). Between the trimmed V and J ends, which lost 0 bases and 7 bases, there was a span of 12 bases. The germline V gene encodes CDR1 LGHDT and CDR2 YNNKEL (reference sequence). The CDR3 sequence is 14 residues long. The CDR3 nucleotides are TGTGCCAGCAGCCAAGACGCGGGGCCTGGTGGCTACACCTTC. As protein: CASSQDAGPGGYTF.

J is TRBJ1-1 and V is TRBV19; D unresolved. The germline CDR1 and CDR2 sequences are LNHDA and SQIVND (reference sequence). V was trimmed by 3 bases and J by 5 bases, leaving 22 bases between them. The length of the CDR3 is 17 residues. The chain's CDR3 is CASSISHGSSTWTEAFF. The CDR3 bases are TGTGCCAGTAGTATCTCCCACGGGTCTTCAACATGGACTGAAGCTTTCTTT.

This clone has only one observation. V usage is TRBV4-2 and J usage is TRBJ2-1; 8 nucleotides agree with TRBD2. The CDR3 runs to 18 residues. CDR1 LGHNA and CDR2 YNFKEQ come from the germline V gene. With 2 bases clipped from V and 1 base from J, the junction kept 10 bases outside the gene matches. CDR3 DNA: TGTGCCAGCAGCCAACACTACAGGGCTAGCGGGTCCTACAATGAGCAGTTCTTC. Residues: CASSQHYRASGSYNEQFF.

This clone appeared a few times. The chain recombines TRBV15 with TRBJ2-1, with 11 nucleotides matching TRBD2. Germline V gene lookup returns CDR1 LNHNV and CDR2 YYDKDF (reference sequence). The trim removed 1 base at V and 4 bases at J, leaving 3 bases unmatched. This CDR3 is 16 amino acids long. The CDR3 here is CATSRGGTSGYNEQFF. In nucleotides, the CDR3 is TGTGCCACCAGCAGAGGAGGGACTAGCGGTTACAATGAGCAGTTCTTC.

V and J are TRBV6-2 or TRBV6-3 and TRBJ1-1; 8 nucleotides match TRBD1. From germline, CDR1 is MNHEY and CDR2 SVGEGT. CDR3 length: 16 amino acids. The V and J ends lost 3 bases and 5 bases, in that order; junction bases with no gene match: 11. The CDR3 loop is CASSYPPGQVKTEAFF. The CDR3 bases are TGTGCCAGCAGTTATCCGCCGGGACAGGTTAAGACTGAAGCTTTCTTT.

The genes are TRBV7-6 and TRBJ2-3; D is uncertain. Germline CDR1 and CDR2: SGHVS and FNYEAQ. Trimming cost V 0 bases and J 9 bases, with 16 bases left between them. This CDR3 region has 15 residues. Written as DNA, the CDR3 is TGTGCCAGCAGCTTAGCGTATGCGCCGTTTGAGACGCAGTATTTT. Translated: CASSLAYAPFETQYF.

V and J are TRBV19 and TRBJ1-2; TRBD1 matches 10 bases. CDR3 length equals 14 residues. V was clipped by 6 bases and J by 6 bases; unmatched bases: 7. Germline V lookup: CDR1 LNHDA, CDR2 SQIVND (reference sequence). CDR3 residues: CASSIAGQGHGYTF. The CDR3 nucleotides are TGTGCCAGTAGCATTGCGGGACAGGGGCATGGCTACACCTTC.

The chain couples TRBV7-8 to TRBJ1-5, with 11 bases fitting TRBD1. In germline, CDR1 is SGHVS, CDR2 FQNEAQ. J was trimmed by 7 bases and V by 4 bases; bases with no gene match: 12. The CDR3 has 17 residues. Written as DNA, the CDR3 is TGTGCCAGCAGCTCAGTGGGGCCCGGGACAGGGGGGCAGCCCCAGCATTTT. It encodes CASSSVGPGTGGQPQHF.

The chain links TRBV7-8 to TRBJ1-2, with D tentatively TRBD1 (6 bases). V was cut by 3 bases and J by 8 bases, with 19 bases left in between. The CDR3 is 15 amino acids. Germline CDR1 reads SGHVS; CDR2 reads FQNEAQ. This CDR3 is CASSFSGALMWGYTF. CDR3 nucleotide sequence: TGTGCCAGCAGCTTCTCAGGGGCCCTGATGTGGGGCTACACCTTC.

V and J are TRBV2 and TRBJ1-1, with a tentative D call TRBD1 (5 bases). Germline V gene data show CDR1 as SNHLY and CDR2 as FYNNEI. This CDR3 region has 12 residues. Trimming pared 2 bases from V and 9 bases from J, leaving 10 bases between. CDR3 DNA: TGTGCCAGCAGTGAACTTGACAGTAAAGCTTTCTTT. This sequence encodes CASSELDSKAFF. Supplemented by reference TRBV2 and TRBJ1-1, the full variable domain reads EPEVTQTPSHQVTQMGQEVILRCVPISNHLYFYWYRQILGQKVEFLVSFYNNEISEKSEIFDDQFSVERPDGSNFTLKIRSTKLEDSAMYFCASSELDSKAFFGQGTRLTVV.

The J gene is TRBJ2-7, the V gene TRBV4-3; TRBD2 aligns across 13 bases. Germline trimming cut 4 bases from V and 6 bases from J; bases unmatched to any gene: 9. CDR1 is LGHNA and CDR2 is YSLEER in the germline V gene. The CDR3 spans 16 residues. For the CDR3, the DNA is TGCGCCAGCAGCCCATCGTGGACTAGCGGGAGTCTCGAGCAGTACTTC. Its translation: CASSPSWTSGSLEQYF.

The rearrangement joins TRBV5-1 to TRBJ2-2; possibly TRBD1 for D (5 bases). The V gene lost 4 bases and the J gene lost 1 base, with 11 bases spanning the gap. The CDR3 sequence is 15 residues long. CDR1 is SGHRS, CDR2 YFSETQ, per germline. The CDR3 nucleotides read TGCGCCAGCAGCCGCAGGGCGGAGAACACCGGGGAGCTGTTTTTT. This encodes CASSRRAENTGELFF.

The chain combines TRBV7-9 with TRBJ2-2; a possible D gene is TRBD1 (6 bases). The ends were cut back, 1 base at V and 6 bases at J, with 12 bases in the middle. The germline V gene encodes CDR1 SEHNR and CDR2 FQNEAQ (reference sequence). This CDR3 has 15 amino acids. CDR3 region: CASSLVQGIAGELFF. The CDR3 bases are TGTGCCAGCAGCTTAGTTCAGGGGATAGCCGGGGAGCTGTTTTTT.

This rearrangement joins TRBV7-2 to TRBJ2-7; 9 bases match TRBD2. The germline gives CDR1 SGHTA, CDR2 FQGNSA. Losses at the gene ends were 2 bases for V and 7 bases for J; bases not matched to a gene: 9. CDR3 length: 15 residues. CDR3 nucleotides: TGTGCCAGCAGCTTACTAGCGGGATCTCCCGGGGAGCAGTACTTC. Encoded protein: CASSLLAGSPGEQYF.

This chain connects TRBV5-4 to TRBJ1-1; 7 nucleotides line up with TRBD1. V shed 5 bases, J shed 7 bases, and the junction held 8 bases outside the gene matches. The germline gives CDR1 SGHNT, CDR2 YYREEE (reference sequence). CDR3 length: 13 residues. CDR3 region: CASRRSGTVEAFF. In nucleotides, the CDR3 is TGTGCCAGCAGACGATCCGGGACAGTTGAAGCTTTCTTT. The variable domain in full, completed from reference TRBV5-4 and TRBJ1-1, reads ETGVTQSPTHLIKTRGQQVTLRCSSQSGHNTVSWYQQALGQGPQFIFQYYREEENGRGNFPPRFSGLQFPNYSSELNVNALELDDSALYLCASRRSGTVEAFFGQGTRLTVV.

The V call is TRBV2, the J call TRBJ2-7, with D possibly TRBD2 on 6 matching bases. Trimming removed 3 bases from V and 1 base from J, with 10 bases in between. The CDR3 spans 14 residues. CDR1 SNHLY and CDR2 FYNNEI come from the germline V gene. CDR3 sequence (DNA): TGTGCCAGCAGTGACGGGAGAGGGTCCTACGAGCAGTACTTC. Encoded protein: CASSDGRGSYEQYF.

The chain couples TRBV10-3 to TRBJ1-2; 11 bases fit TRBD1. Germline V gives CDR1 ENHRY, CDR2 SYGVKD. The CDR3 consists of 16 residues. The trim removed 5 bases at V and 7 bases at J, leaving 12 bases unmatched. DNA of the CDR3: TGTGCCATCAGTTCGTCAACCGGGACAGGGGGTATTGGCTACACCTTC. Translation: CAISSSTGTGGIGYTF.

The CDR3 bases are TGTGCCAGCAGCTTAGGACTCCCATGGATCAATGAGCAGTTCTTC. Translated, it gives CASSLGLPWINEQFF. This chain links TRBV7-3 with TRBJ2-1; tentatively, D is TRBD2 (5 bases). This CDR3 comprises 15 residues. CDR1 is SGHTA and CDR2 is FQGTGA in the germline V gene. Trimming left V 2 bases short and J 6 bases short, with 14 bases between.

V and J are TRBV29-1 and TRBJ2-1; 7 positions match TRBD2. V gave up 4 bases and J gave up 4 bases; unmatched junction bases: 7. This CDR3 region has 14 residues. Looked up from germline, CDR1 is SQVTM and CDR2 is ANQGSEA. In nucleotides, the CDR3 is TGCAGCGTTGTTATCACGGGGGGATACAATGAGCAGTTCTTC. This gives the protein CSVVITGGYNEQFF.

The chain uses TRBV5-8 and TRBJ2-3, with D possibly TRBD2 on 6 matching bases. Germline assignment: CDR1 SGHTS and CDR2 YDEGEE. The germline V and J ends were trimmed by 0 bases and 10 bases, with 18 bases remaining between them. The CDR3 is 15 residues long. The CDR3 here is CASSLDGTPSIAQYF. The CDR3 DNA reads TGTGCCAGCAGCTTGGATGGGACTCCCTCCATAGCGCAGTATTTT.

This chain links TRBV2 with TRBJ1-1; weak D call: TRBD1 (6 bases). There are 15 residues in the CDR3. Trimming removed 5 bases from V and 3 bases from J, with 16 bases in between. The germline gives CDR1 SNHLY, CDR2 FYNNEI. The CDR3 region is CASSRRQVVDTEAFF. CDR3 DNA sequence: TGTGCCAGCAGTAGAAGACAGGTCGTGGACACTGAAGCTTTCTTT.

The CDR3 spells CAWGITTALGNTIYF. As DNA, the CDR3 is TGTGCCTGGGGGATTACCACAGCACTTGGAAACACCATATATTTT. J is TRBJ1-3 and V is TRBV30; D not resolved. V dropped 5 bases and J dropped 3 bases, with 17 bases sitting between them. This CDR3 comprises 15 residues. CDR1 is GTSNPN, CDR2 SVGIG, per germline (reference sequence).